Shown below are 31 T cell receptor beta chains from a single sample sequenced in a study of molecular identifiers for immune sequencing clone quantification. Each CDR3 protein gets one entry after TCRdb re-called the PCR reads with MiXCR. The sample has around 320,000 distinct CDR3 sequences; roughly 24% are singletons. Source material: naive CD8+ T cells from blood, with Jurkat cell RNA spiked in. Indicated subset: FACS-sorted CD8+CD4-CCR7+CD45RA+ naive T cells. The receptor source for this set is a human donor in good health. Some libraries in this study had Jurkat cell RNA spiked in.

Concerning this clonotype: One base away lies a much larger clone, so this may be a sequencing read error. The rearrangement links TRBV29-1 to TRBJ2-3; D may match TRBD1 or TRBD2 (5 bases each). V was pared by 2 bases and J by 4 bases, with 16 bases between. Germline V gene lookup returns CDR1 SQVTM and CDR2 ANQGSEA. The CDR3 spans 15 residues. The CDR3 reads CSVEPRGVNSDTQYF. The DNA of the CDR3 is TGCAGCGTTGAACCCCGGGGCGTGAACTCAGATACGCAGTATTTT.

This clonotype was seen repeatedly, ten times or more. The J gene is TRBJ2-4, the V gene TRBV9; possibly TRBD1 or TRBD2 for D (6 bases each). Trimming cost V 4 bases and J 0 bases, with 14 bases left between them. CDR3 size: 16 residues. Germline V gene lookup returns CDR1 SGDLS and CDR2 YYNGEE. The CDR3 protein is CASSPGGGLAKNIQYF. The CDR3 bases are TGTGCCAGCAGCCCTGGAGGGGGTCTAGCCAAAAACATTCAGTACTTC.

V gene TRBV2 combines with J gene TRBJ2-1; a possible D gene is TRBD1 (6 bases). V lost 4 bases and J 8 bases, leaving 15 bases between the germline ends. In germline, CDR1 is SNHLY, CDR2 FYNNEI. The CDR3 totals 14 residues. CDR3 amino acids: CASSGIQGLHEQFF. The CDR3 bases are TGTGCCAGCAGTGGAATACAGGGCCTCCATGAGCAGTTCTTC.

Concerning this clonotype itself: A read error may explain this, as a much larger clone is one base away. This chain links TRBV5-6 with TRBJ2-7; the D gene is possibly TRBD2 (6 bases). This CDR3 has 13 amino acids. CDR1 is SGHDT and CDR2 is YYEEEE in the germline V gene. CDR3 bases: TGTGCCAGCAGCTTGTTCGAGGACTACGAGCAGTGCTTC. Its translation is CASSLFEDYEQCF. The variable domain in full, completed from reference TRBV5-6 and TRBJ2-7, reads DAGVTQSPTHLIKTRGQQVTLRCSPKSGHDTVSWYQQALGQGPQFIFQYYEEEERQRGNFPDRFSGHQFPNYSSELNVNALLLGDSALYLCASSLFEDYEQCFGPGTRLTVT.

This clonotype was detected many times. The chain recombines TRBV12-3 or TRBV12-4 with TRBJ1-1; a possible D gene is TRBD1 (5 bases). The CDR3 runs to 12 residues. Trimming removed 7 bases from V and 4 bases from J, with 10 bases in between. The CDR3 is CASNPGGTEAFF. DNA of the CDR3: TGTGCCAGCAATCCCGGGGGCACTGAAGCTTTCTTT.

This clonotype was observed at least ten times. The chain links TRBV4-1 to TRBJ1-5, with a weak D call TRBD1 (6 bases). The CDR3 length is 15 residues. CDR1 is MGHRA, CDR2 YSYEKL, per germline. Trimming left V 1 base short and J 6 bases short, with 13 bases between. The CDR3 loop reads CASSQVGQGGQPQHF. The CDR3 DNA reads TGCGCCAGCAGCCAAGTAGGGCAAGGGGGTCAGCCCCAGCATTTT.

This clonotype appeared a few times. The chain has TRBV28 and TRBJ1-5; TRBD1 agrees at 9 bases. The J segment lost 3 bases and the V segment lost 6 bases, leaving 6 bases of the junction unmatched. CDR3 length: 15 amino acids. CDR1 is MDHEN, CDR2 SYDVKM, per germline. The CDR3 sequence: CASRRQGESNQPQHF. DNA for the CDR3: TGTGCCAGCAGGAGACAGGGGGAGTCCAATCAGCCCCAGCATTTT.

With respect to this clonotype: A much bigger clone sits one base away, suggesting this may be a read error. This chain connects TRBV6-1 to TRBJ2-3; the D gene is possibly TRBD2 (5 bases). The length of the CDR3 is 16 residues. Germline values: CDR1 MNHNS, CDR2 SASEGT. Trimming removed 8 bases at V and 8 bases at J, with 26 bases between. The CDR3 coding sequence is TGTGCCAGCTCCTATCCTCGGGAAGTAGTGGCCGTTACGCAGTATTTT. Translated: CASSYPREVVAVTQYF.

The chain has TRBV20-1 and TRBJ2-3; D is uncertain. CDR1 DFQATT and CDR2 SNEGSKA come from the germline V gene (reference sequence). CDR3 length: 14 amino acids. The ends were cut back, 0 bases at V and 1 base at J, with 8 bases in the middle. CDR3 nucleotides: TGCAGTGCTAGAGAGTTGCAAGGCACAGATACGCAGTATTTT. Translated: CSARELQGTDTQYF.

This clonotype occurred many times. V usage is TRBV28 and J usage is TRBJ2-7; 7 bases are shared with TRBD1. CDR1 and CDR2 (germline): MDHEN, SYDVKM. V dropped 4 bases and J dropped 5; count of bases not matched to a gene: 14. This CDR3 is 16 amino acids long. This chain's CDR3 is CASSSRTGVKGDEQYF. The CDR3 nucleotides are TGTGCCAGCAGTTCACGCACAGGGGTAAAAGGGGACGAGCAGTACTTC.

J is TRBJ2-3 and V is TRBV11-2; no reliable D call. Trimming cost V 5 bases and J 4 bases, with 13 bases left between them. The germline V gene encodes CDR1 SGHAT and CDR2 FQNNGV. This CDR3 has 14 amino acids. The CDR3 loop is CASSLLARADTQYF. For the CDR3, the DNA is TGTGCCAGCAGCCTATTAGCTAGAGCAGATACGCAGTATTTT.

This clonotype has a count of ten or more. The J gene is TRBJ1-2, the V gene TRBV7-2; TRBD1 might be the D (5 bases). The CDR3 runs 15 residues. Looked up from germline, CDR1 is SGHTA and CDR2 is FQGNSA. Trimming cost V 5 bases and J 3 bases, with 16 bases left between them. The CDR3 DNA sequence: TGTGCCAGCAGCCCACATGGGGCTCAGGACTATGGCTACACCTTC. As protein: CASSPHGAQDYGYTF.

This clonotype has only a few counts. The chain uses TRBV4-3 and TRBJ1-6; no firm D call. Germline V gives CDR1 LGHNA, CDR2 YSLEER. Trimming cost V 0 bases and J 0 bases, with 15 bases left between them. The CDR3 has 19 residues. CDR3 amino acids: CASSQDWDLKSSYNSPLHF. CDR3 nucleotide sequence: TGCGCCAGCAGCCAAGATTGGGATTTGAAGAGCTCCTATAATTCACCCCTCCACTTT.

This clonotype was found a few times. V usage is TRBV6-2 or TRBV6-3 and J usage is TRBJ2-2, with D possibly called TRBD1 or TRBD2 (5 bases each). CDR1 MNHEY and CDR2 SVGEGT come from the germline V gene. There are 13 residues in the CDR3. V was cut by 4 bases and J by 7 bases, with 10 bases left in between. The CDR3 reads CASSWTLGGELFF. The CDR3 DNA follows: TGTGCCAGCAGTTGGACACTAGGCGGGGAGCTGTTTTTT.

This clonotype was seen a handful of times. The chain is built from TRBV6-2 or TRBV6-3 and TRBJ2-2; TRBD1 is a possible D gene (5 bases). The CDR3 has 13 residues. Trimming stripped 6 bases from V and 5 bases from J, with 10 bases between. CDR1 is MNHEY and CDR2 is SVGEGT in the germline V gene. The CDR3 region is CASRAGRTGELFF. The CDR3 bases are TGTGCCAGCAGGGCAGGGCGAACCGGGGAGCTGTTTTTT.

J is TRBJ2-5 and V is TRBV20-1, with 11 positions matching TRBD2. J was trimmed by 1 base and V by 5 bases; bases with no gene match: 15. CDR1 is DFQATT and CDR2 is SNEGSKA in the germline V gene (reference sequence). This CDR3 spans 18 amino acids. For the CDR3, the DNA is TGCAGTGCTTTCCACGAGATACTAGCGGGGGACATCCAAGAGACCCAGTACTTC. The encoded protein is CSAFHEILAGDIQETQYF.

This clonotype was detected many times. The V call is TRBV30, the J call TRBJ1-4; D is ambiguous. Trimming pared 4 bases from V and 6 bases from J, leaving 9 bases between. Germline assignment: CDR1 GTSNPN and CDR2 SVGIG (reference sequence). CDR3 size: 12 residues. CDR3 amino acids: CAWTIGDEKLFF. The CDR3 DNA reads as TGTGCCTGGACTATTGGGGATGAAAAACTGTTTTTT.

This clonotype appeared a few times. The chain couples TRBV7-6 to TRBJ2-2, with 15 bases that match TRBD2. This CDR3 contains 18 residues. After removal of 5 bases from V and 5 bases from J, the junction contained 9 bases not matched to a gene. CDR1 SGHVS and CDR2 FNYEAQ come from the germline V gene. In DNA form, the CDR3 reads TGTGCCAGCAGCCGACCTAGGACTAGCGGGAGGGTTACCGGGGAGCTGTTTTTT. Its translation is CASSRPRTSGRVTGELFF.

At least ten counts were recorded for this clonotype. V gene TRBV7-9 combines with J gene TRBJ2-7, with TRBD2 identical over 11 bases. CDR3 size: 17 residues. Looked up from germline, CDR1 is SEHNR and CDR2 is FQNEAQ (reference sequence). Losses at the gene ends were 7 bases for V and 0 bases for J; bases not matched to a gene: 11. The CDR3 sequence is CASTLGLAGGNSYEQYF. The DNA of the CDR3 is TGTGCCAGCACCCTTGGCCTAGCGGGAGGAAACTCCTACGAGCAGTACTTC.

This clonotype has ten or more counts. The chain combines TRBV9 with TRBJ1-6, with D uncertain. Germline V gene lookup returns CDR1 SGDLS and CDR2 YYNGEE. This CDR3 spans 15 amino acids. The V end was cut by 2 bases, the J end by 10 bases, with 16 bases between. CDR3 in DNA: TGTGCCAGCAGCGTTGGGGAGGTCGTCGGGTCACCCCTCCACTTT. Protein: CASSVGEVVGSPLHF.

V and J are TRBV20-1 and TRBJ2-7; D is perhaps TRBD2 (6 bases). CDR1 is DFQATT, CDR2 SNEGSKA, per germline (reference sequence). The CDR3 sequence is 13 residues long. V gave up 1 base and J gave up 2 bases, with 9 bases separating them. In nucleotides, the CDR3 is TGCAGTGCTAGAGCGGCGGGGCCCTACGAGCAGTACTTC. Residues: CSARAAGPYEQYF.

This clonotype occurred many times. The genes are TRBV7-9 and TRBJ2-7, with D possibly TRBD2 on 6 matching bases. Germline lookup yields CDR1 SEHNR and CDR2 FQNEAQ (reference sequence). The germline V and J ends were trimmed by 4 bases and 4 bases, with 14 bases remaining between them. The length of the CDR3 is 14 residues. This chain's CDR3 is CASSSGVGGYEQYF. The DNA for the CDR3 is TGTGCCAGCAGCTCTGGAGTCGGGGGATACGAGCAGTACTTC.

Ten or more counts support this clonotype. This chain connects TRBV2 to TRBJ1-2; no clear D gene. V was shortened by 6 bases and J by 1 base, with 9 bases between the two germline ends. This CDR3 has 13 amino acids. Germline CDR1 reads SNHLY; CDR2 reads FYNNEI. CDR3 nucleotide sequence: TGTGCCAGCAGGGGGTCGGATAACTATGGCTACACCTTC. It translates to CASRGSDNYGYTF.

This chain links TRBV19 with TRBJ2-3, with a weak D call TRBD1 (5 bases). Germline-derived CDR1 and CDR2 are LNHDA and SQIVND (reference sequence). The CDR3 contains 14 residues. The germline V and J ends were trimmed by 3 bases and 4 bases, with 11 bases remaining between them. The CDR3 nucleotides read TGTGCCAGTAGTATGGGGCAAGCGCCAGATACGCAGTATTTT. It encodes CASSMGQAPDTQYF.

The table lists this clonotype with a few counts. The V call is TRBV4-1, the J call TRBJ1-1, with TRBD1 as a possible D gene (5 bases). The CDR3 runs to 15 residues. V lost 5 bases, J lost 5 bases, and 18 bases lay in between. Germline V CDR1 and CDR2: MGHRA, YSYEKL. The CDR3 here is CASSGPVGGWTEAFF. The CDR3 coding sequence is TGCGCCAGCAGCGGACCGGTTGGGGGTTGGACTGAAGCTTTCTTT.

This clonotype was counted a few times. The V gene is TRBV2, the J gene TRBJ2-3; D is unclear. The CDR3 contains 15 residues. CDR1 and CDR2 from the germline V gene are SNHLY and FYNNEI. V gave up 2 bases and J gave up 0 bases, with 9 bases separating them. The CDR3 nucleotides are TGTGCCAGCAGTGAATGGGGAACCAGCACAGATACGCAGTATTTT. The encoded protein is CASSEWGTSTDTQYF.

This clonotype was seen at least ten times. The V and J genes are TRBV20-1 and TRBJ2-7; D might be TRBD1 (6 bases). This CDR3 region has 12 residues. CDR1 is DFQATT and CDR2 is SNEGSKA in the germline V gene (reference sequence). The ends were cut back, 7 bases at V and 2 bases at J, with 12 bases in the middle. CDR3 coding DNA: TGCAGTGGACAGGTTATAGCCTACGAGCAGTACTTC. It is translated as CSGQVIAYEQYF.

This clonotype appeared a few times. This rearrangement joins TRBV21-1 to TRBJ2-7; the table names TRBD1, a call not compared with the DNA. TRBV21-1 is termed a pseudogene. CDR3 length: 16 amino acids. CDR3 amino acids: CASSIHGGGYSYEQYF. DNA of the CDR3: TGTGCCAGCAGCATTCACGGGGGGGGGTACTCCTACGAGCAGTACTTC.

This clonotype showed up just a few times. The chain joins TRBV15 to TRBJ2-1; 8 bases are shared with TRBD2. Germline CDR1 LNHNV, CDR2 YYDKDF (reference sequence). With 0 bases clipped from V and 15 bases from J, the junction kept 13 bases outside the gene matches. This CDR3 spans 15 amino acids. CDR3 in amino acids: CATSRDQAGGSPGFF. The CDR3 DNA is TGTGCCACCAGCAGAGATCAGGCGGGAGGCAGTCCGGGGTTCTTC.

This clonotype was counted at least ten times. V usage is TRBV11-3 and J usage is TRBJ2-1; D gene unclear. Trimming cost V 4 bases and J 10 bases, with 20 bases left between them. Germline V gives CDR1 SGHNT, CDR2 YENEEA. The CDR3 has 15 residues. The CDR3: CASSSPLTNQGEQFF. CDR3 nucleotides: TGTGCCAGCAGCTCCCCCCTGACGAACCAAGGAGAGCAGTTCTTC. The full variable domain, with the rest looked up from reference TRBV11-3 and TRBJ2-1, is EAGVVQSPRYKIIEKKQPVAFWCNPISGHNTLYWYLQNLGQGPELLIRYENEEAVDDSQLPKDRFSAERLKGVDSTLKIQPAELGDSAVYLCASSSPLTNQGEQFFGPGTRLTVL.

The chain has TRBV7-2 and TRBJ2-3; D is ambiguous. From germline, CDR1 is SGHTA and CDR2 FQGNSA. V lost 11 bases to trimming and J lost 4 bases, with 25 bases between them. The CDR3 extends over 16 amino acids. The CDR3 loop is CARTPRALSGADTQYF. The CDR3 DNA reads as TGTGCCCGCACCCCAAGGGCCCTCTCCGGCGCAGATACGCAGTATTTT.